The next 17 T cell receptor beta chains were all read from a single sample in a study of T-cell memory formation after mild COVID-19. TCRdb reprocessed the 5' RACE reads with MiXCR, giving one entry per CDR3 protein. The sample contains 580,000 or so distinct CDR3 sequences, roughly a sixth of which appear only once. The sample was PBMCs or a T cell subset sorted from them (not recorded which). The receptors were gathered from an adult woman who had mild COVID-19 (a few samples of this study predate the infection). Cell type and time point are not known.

DNA of the CDR3: TGTGCCAGCAGCTCTACGGGACTTATCACAGATACGCAGTATTTT. Protein product: CASSSTGLITDTQYF. The V call is TRBV6-2 or TRBV6-3, the J call TRBJ2-3; weak D call: TRBD2 (6 bases). This CDR3 region has 15 residues. Between the trimmed V and J ends, which lost 6 bases and 2 bases, there was a span of 15 bases. Germline-derived CDR1 and CDR2 are MNHEY and SVGEGT.

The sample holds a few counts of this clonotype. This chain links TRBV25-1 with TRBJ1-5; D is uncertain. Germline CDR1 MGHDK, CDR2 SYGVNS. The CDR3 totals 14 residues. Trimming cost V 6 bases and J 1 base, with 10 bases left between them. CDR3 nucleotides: TGTGCCAGCAGAGGTGACGGAAGCAATCAGCCCCAGCATTTT. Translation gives CASRGDGSNQPQHF.

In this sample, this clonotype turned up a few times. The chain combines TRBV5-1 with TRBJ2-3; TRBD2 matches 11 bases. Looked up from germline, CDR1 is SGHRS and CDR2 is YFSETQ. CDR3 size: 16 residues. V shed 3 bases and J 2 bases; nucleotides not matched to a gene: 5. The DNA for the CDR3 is TGCGCCAGCAGCTACATAGCGGGAGGGCCCACAGATACGCAGTATTTT. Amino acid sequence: CASSYIAGGPTDTQYF.

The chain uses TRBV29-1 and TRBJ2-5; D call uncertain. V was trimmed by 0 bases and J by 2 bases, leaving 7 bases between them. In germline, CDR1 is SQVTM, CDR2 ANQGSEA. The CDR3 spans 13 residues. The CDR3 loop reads CSVEDHSQETQYF. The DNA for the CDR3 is TGCAGCGTTGAAGATCACAGTCAAGAGACCCAGTACTTC. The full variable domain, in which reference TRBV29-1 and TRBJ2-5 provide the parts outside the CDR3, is SAVISQKPSRDICQRGTSLTIQCQVDSQVTMMFWYRQQPGQSLTLIATANQGSEATYESGFVIDKFPISRPNLTFSTLTVSNMSPEDSSIYLCSVEDHSQETQYFGPGTRLLVL.

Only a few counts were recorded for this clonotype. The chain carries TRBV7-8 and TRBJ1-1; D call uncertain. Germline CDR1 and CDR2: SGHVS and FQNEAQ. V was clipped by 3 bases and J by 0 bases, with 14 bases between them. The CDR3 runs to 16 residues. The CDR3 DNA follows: TGTGCCAGCAGCTTTTATGATGTATACCTGAACACTGAAGCTTTCTTT. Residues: CASSFYDVYLNTEAFF.

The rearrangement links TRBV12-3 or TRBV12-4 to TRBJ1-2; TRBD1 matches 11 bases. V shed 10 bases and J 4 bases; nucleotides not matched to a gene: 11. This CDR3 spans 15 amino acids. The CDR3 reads CATRNRDRGIYGYTF. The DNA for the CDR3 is TGTGCCACCCGAAACCGGGACAGGGGGATCTATGGCTACACCTTC.

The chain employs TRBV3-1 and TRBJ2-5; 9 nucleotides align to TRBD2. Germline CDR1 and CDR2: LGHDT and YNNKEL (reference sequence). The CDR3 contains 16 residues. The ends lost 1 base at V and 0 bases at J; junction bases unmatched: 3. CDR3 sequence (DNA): TGTGCCAGCAGCCAAGGTCCTAGCGGGGACCAAGAGACCCAGTACTTC. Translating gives CASSQGPSGDQETQYF.

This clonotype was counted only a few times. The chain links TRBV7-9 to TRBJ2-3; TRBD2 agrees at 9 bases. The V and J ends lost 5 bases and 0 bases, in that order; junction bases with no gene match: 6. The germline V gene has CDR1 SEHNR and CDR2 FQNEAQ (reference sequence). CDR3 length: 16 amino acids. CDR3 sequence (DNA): TGTGCCAGCAGCGTCCGGACTAGCGCTAGCACAGATACGCAGTATTTT. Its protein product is CASSVRTSASTDTQYF. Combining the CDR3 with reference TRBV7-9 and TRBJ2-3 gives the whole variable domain DTGVSQNPRHKITKRGQNVTFRCDPISEHNRLYWYRQTLGQGPEFLTYFQNEAQLEKSRLLSDRFSAERPKGSFSTLEIQRTEQGDSAMYLCASSVRTSASTDTQYFGPGTRLTVL.

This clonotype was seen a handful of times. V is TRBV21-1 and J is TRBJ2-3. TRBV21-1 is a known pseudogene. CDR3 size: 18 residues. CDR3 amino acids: CASSKSSRRQEMTDTQYF. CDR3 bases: TGTGCCAGCAGCAAATCCAGTAGGCGTCAAGAGATGACAGATACGCAGTATTTT.

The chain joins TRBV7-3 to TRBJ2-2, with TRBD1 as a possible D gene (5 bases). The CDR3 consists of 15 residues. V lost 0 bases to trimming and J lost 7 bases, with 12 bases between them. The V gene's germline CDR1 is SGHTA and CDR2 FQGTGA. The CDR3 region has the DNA TGTGCCAGCAGCTTAACTACGCAGGGCGGCGGGGAGCTGTTTTTT. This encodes CASSLTTQGGGELFF.

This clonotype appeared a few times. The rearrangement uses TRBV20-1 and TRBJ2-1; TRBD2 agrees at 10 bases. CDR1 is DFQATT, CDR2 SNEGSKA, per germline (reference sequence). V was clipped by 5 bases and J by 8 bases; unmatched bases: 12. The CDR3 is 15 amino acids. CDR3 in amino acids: CSAPILAGGVDEQFF. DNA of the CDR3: TGCAGTGCTCCGATCTTAGCGGGAGGAGTAGATGAGCAGTTCTTC.

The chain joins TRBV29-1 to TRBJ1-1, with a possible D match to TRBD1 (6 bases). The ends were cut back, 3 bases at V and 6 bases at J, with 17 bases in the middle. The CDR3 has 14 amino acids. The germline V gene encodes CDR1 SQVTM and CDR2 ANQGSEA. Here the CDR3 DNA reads TGCAGCGTTGAGGTTCGGGGGCGCGGGTCTGAAGCTTTCTTT. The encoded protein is CSVEVRGRGSEAFF.

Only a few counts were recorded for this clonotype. CDR3 sequence: CAISEPPTGNYGYTF. The CDR3 DNA reads as TGTGCCATCAGTGAGCCTCCGACAGGGAACTATGGCTACACCTTC. The gene calls are TRBV10-3 and TRBJ1-2, with TRBD1 matching 7 bases. Germline lookup yields CDR1 ENHRY and CDR2 SYGVKD. The V gene end was trimmed by 2 bases and the J gene end by 2 bases; junction bases not matched to a gene: 5. This CDR3 contains 15 residues.

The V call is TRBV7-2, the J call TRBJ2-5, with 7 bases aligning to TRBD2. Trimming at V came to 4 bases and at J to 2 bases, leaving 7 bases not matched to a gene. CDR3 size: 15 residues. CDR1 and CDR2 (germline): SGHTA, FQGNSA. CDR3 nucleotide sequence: TGTGCCAGCAGCTCTAGACTAGCCTATCAAGAGACCCAGTACTTC. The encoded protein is CASSSRLAYQETQYF.

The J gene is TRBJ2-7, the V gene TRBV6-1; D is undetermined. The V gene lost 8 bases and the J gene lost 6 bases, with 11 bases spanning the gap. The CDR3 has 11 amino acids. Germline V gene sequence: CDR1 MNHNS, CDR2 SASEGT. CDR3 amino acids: CASGGSVEQYF. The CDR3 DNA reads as TGTGCCAGCGGTGGCTCCGTCGAGCAGTACTTC.

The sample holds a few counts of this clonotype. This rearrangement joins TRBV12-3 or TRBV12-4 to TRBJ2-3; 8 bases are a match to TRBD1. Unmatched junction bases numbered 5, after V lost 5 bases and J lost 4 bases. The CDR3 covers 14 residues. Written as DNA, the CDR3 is TGTGCCAGCAGTGCCAGGGGGCTCCCAGATACGCAGTATTTT. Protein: CASSARGLPDTQYF.

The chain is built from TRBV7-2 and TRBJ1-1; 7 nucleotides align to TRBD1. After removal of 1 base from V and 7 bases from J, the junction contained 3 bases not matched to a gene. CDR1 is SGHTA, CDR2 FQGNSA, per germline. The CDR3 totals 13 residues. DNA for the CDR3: TGTGCCAGCAGCTTAGGCAGGGGGGATGAAGCTTTCTTT. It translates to CASSLGRGDEAFF.